A single TCR beta chain is shown here with its context. One end of the junction does not line up with germline, which may come from a read error. This record belongs to a study of tumor-infiltrating lymphocytes in localized non-small cell lung cancer. The CDR3 covers 14 residues. From germline, CDR1 is SSHAT and CDR2 FNYEAQ (reference sequence). TCRdb's table, derived via immunoSEQ multiplex PCR, lists solely in-frame clones and lacks some. The sample has under 3,000 clones, around 55% seen once. The TCR sequence derives from a human donor with non-small cell lung cancer. The sequencing input was uninvolved lung tissue not adjacent to the tumor. V and J are TRBV7-7 and TRBJ2-2, with TRBD1 matching over 8 bases. The CDR3 DNA is TGTGCTAGCAGCCCCGACAGGGGCACCGGGGAGCTGTTTTTT. This translates into CASSPDRGTGELFF.